A single sample gave rise to the 8 T cell receptor beta chains below, sequenced in a study of T cell changes during pregnancy in multiple sclerosis. The data were produced by immunoSEQ multiplex PCR, yet TCRdb's version contains in-frame clones alone and is incomplete. The table has about 79,000 clones, about 94% seen once. The sequences come from peripheral blood, collected in the second trimester of pregnancy. The receptor set was obtained from a female donor in good health, enrolled as a control in a pregnancy study.

V gene TRBV27 combines with J gene TRBJ1-6, with D possibly matching TRBD1 (6 bases). Germline-derived CDR1 and CDR2 are MNHEY and SMNVEV (reference sequence). Trimming took off 6 bases at V and 11 bases at J, with 11 bases between the two ends. This CDR3 has 12 amino acids. Here the CDR3 DNA reads TGTGCCAGCAGGGGGGGGGCAGCACCCCTCCACTTT. Its protein is CASRGGAAPLHF.

The chain carries TRBV7-9 and TRBJ2-7; tentative D call: TRBD2 (7 bases). Germline assignment: CDR1 SEHNR and CDR2 FQNEAQ (reference sequence). The CDR3 consists of 16 residues. V shed 6 bases and J shed 7 bases, with 25 bases lying between them. The CDR3 here is CASSSGGQPGWGEQYF. CDR3 nucleotide sequence: TGTGCCAGCAGTTCCGGGGGGCAGCCAGGTTGGGGGGAGCAGTACTTC.

This clone was recorded only once. The chain employs TRBV4-1 and TRBJ1-2; 12 nucleotides match TRBD1. J was trimmed by 10 bases and V by 3 bases; bases with no gene match: 18. The germline V gene encodes CDR1 MGHRA and CDR2 YSYEKL. The CDR3 runs 18 residues. The CDR3 reads CASSHPRDRGLFQGVYTF. The CDR3 region has the DNA TGCGCCAGCAGCCATCCAAGGGACAGGGGGCTTTTTCAAGGCGTCTACACCTTC.

The count of this clone is one. The chain employs TRBV5-6 and TRBJ1-1, with D perhaps matching TRBD1 (5 bases). The CDR3 has 12 amino acids. V lost 5 bases to trimming and J lost 9 bases, with 14 bases between them. Looked up from germline, CDR1 is SGHDT and CDR2 is YYEEEE. CDR3 in amino acids: CASRISAGKAFF. The CDR3 DNA follows: TGTGCCAGCAGGATCAGTGCAGGGAAAGCTTTCTTT.

The chain has TRBV19 and TRBJ1-2; D is possibly TRBD1 (5 bases). The CDR3 runs 14 residues. CDR1 and CDR2 from the germline V gene are LNHDA and SQIVND (reference sequence). Trimming pared 10 bases from V and 4 bases from J, leaving 19 bases between. CDR3 amino acids: CATFTGPGPYGYTF. For the CDR3, the DNA is TGTGCCACCTTCACGGGCCCAGGGCCCTATGGCTACACCTTC.

CDR3 DNA: TGCGCCAGCAGCCAACCAGGGACAGGGTGGGGTAACTATGGCTACACCTTC. Translated, it gives CASSQPGTGWGNYGYTF. The chain links TRBV4-1 to TRBJ1-2; TRBD1 aligns across 9 bases. The CDR3 has 17 residues. Germline CDR1 is MGHRA and CDR2 is YSYEKL. J gave up 1 base and V 2 bases, and 8 bases lay outside the gene matches.

V is TRBV6-6 and J is TRBJ2-2; the match to TRBD1 covers 7 bases. V gave up 0 bases and J gave up 4 bases; unmatched junction bases: 5. Looked up from germline, CDR1 is MNHNY and CDR2 is SVGAGI (reference sequence). The CDR3 has 16 amino acids. This CDR3 reads CASSYSGGRSTGELFF. For the CDR3, the DNA is TGTGCCAGCAGTTACTCAGGGGGCCGGTCCACCGGGGAGCTGTTTTTT.

The rearrangement links TRBV5-6 to TRBJ2-7; 8 nucleotides align to TRBD1. The junction had 6 bases not matched to a gene; V was cut back by 4 bases and J by 3 bases. The CDR3 spans 14 residues. Germline CDR1 is SGHDT and CDR2 is YYEEEE. DNA of the CDR3: TGTGCCAGCAGCATAGGACAGGGCAACTACGAGCAGTACTTC. Its protein product is CASSIGQGNYEQYF.